A selection of T cell receptor beta chains follows, all from one sample in a study of brain T cells in children with intractable seizures. The protocol was immunoSEQ multiplex PCR, while the TCRdb copy is restricted to in-frame clones and leaves out a portion. Here the sample spans approximately 77,000 clones, about 92% being singletons. Sequencing was performed on peripheral blood, taken at surgery. These receptors were obtained from a boy in the first two years of life with tuberous sclerosis and intractable seizures. The CDR3 runs from the conserved cysteine through the conserved F or W. Each record gives: J gene, clone size, V gene, D gene, CDR3 DNA, CDR3 protein. The D gene is left open where the match is weak. Size values are once, few and many counts, or a class for expanded clones, and some rows have none.

TRBJ1-1	-	TRBV13	-	TGTGCCAGCAGGGCAATTCGAGCGGGGAACACTGAAGCTTTCTTT	CASRAIRAGNTEAFF
TRBJ2-5	-	TRBV11-2	-	TGTGCCAGCAGCCCCCGAGGTGGGTTTTACCAAGAGACCCAGTACTTC	CASSPRGGFYQETQYF
TRBJ1-4	-	TRBV3-1/TRBV3-2	-	TGTGCCAGCAGCCAGAGGGGTGAAAAACTGTTTTTT	CASSQRGEKLFF
TRBJ2-2	-	TRBV5-4	TRBD1	TGTGCCAGCAGCTTGGGGGACAGGGAAGCCGGGGAGCTGTTTTTT	CASSLGDREAGELFF
TRBJ2-1	-	TRBV19	TRBD1	TGTGCCAGTAGTAAGAACAGGGGGTACTCCTACAATGAGCAGTTCTTC	CASSKNRGYSYNEQFF
TRBJ2-2	-	TRBV5-1	-	TGCGCCAGCAGCTTGGCCGTCCCGAACACCGGGGAGCTGTTTTTT	CASSLAVPNTGELFF
TRBJ1-6	-	TRBV27	TRBD1	TGTGCCAGCAGTTACAGGGGGTGGGAGGATTCACCCCTCCACTTT	CASSYRGWEDSPLHF
TRBJ2-1	-	TRBV11-2	TRBD2	TGTGCCAGCAGCCCTAGCGGGAGGGCCTACAATGAGCAGTTCTTC	CASSPSGRAYNEQFF
TRBJ2-1	-	TRBV5-6	TRBD2	TGTGCCAGCAGCTGGATCACTAGCGCCGATTCCTACAATGAGCAGTTCTTC	CASSWITSADSYNEQFF
TRBJ1-1	-	TRBV5-1	-	TGCGCCAGCAGCTTGGCCGGGAATACTGAAGCTTTCTTT	CASSLAGNTEAFF
TRBJ2-7	-	TRBV7-8	-	TGTGCCAGCAGCTCAGGGTCCTGGTATGAGCAGTACTTC	CASSSGSWYEQYF
TRBJ2-5	-	TRBV12-3/TRBV12-4	-	TGTGCCAGCAGTTTACTAGGACAAGAGACCCAGTACTTC	CASSLLGQETQYF
TRBJ2-6	-	TRBV24-1	-	TGTGCCACCAGTAGGCCCGGGGCCAACGTCCTGACTTTC	CATSRPGANVLTF
TRBJ2-1	-	TRBV9	-	TGTGCCAGCAGCGTAGAAGAGGGAACCAACTACAATGAGCAGTTCTTC	CASSVEEGTNYNEQFF
TRBJ1-5	-	TRBV7-2	-	TGTGCCAGCAGCTATGGGGAGATAGGACAGCCCCAGCATTTT	CASSYGEIGQPQHF
TRBJ2-3	-	TRBV6-5	TRBD2	TGTGCCAGCAGCTTAGCGGGAGGACTCACAGATACGCAGTATTTT	CASSLAGGLTDTQYF
TRBJ1-5	once	TRBV24-1	-	TGTGCCACCAGTGAGGGGGGTCAGCCCCAGCATTTT	CATSEGGQPQHF
TRBJ1-4	-	TRBV3-1/TRBV3-2	-	TGTGCCAGCAGTCAACGGGGGGCAAATGAAAAACTGTTTTTT	CASSQRGANEKLFF
TRBJ2-3	-	TRBV30	-	TGTGCCTGCCAGGCTAGCACAGATACGCAGTATTTT	CACQASTDTQYF
TRBJ1-5	-	TRBV28	-	TGTGCCAGCAGAGAAGGGACAACGGATCAGCCCCAGCATTTT	CASREGTTDQPQHF